This TCR beta chain is drawn from a study of regulatory T cells in long-lasting Graves disease. The table lists this clonotype with many counts. Its antigen is unidentified. The CDR3 covers 14 residues. V lost 2 bases and J lost 5, with 12 bases in between. The sample's time point: persistent/refractory GD, antithyroid drugs over 5 years with positive TRAb. TCR sequences were obtained from RNA taken from PBMCs. Building of the TCR beta libraries involved iRepertoire HTBI primers and Arm-PCR of CDR3 regions. TCRdb itself ran the multiplex PCR reads through MiXCR, one entry per CDR3 protein. The table includes about 660,000 distinct CDR3 sequences, about 30% detected once. Study conclusions and caveats: TRBV28, TRBJ1-2 and TRBJ2-5 were segments that persistent disease favored. Sample size was small, which may have lowered accuracy. Patients with persistent disease shared 2,500 or so public clonotypes, outpacing the approximately 970 shared by new patients.

This sequence was found in a female donor with Graves disease. This rearrangement joins TRBV12-3 or TRBV12-4 to TRBJ2-5, with TRBD1 as a possible D gene (5 bases). Sequenced here: peripheral blood mononuclear cells (PBMCs), sampled when the disease was refractory, from a patient treated with antithyroid drugs. The CDR3 bases are TGTGCCAGCAGTTTACACAGGAAGGACGAGACCCAGTACTTC. Translation gives CASSLHRKDETQYF.